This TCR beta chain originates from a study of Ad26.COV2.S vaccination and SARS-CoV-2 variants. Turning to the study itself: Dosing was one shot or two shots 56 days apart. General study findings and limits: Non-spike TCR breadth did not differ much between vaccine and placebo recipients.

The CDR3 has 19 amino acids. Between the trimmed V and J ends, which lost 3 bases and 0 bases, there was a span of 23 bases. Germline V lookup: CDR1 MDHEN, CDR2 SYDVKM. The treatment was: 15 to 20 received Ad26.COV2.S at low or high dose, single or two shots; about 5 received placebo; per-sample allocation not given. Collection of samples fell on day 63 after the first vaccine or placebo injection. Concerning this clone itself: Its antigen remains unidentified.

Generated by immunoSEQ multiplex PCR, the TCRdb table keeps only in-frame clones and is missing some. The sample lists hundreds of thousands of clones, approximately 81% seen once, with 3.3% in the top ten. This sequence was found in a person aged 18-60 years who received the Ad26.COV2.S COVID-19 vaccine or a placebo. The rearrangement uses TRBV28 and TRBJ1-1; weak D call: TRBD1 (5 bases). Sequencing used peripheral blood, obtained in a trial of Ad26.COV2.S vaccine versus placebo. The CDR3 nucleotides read TGTGCCAGCAGTTTTCTATTATCCGGGACGCGTAGCATGAACACTGAAGCTTTCTTT. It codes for CASSFLLSGTRSMNTEAFF.